What follows are 27 T cell receptor beta chains derived from one specimen sequenced in a study of OX40 agonist ivuxolimab in advanced cancers. The method was immunoSEQ multiplex PCR; TCRdb's version includes in-frame clones alone and lacks a portion of them. This sample has about 71,000 clones, with 80% to 85% found just once. Sample: CD4+ or CD8+ T cells sorted from blood, taken in a trial of the OX40 agonist ivuxolimab. The receptors were gathered from an adult with an advanced solid tumor such as melanoma, head and neck, liver or kidney cancer.

This chain joins TRBV6-5 and TRBJ2-7; 7 bases are shared with TRBD1. Germline loops: CDR1 MNHEY, CDR2 SVGAGI. The V segment lost 6 bases and the J segment 3 bases; nucleotides outside the gene matches: 8. The CDR3 contains 14 residues. CDR3 amino acids: CASSGTGDLYEQYF. In DNA, the CDR3 is TGTGCCAGCAGCGGCACAGGGGATCTCTACGAGCAGTACTTC.

V gene TRBV29-1 combines with J gene TRBJ1-5, with TRBD1 identical over 9 bases. There are 13 residues in the CDR3. Germline loops: CDR1 SQVTM, CDR2 ANQGSEA. Trimming cost V 6 bases and J 7 bases; bases outside gene matches: 7. CDR3 sequence: CSVSTGGEQPQHF. CDR3 DNA: TGCAGCGTCTCGACAGGGGGTGAACAGCCCCAGCATTTT.

The chain recombines TRBV9 with TRBJ2-5; 14 bases fit TRBD2. The CDR3 is 18 amino acids. The germline V gene has CDR1 SGDLS and CDR2 YYNGEE. The V segment lost 4 bases and the J segment 4 bases; nucleotides outside the gene matches: 12. The DNA for the CDR3 is TGTGCCAGCAGCACTGGGACTAGCGGGAGCGGTAGTGGAGAGACCCAGTACTTC. Residues: CASSTGTSGSGSGETQYF.

The rearrangement uses TRBV7-6 and TRBJ1-2; no firm D call. The CDR3 length is 13 residues. Trimming removed 5 bases from V and 8 bases from J, with 15 bases in between. Germline lookup yields CDR1 SGHVS and CDR2 FNYEAQ. The CDR3 protein is CASSSNGLSGYTF. The CDR3 DNA is TGTGCCAGCAGCAGCAATGGCCTTAGCGGCTACACCTTC.

Notes on this clone: The junction differs from germline at one of its ends, possibly a read error. The V and J genes are TRBV19 and TRBJ2-6; a possible D gene is TRBD1 (6 bases). This CDR3 is 17 amino acids long. The germline CDR1 and CDR2 sequences are LNHDA and SQIVND (reference sequence). CDR3 sequence (DNA): TGTGCCAGTAGTGAAGGACAGCCCCTCTCTGGGGTCAACGTCCTGACTTTC. It encodes CASSEGQPLSGVNVLTF.

This chain connects TRBV11-2 to TRBJ2-7; TRBD2 matches 9 bases. V shed 2 bases, J shed 1 base, and the junction held 3 bases outside the gene matches. Germline V CDR1 and CDR2: SGHAT, FQNNGV. This CDR3 has 15 residues. CDR3 in DNA: TGTGCCAGCAGCTTACTAGCGGGGTTATCCTACGAGCAGTACTTC. Protein sequence: CASSLLAGLSYEQYF.

Written as DNA, the CDR3 is TGTGCCAGCAGCTCAGGGGCAGACGAGCAGTACTTC. It is translated as CASSSGADEQYF. The rearrangement joins TRBV7-3 to TRBJ2-7; a weak D match, TRBD1 (6 bases). V was trimmed by 4 bases and J by 5 bases, leaving 9 bases between them. The CDR3 runs 12 residues. The germline V gene encodes CDR1 SGHTA and CDR2 FQGTGA.

This sequence joins TRBV5-6 and TRBJ2-4; D gene ambiguous. Germline CDR1 SGHDT, CDR2 YYEEEE. This CDR3 comprises 17 residues. The germline V and J ends were trimmed by 3 bases and 0 bases, with 16 bases remaining between them. In nucleotides, the CDR3 is TGTGCCAGCAGCTACCGAGAAGAGTCTCTAGCCAAAAACATTCAGTACTTC. Protein: CASSYREESLAKNIQYF.

The chain uses TRBV4-2 and TRBJ1-6, with D uncertain. V gave up 1 base and J gave up 5 bases, with 6 bases separating them. This CDR3 contains 14 residues. Looked up from germline, CDR1 is LGHNA and CDR2 is YNFKEQ. The CDR3: CASSQARDNSPLHF. CDR3 DNA sequence: TGTGCCAGCAGCCAAGCAAGGGATAATTCACCCCTCCACTTT.

The chain has TRBV30 and TRBJ2-1; possibly TRBD2 for D (6 bases). The length of the CDR3 is 11 residues. The germline V and J ends were trimmed by 2 bases and 10 bases, with 9 bases remaining between them. Germline values: CDR1 GTSNPN, CDR2 SVGIG (reference sequence). The CDR3 DNA reads TGTGCCTGGAGTCTCCTAGCGGAGCAGTTCTTC. Translation: CAWSLLAEQFF.

The rearrangement uses TRBV7-2 and TRBJ1-2; 8 bases line up with TRBD1. CDR1 and CDR2 from the germline V gene are SGHTA and FQGNSA. Unmatched junction bases numbered 4, after V lost 4 bases and J lost 6 bases. The CDR3 runs to 13 residues. CDR3 DNA sequence: TGTGCCAGCAGCTCTGACAGGGGCGATGGCTACACCTTC. Encoded protein: CASSSDRGDGYTF. The full variable domain, its missing parts supplied by reference TRBV7-2 and TRBJ1-2, is GAGVSQSPSNKVTEKGKDVELRCDPISGHTALYWYRQSLGQGLEFLIYFQGNSAPDKSGLPSDRFSAERTGGSVSTLTIQRTQQEDSAVYLCASSSDRGDGYTFGSGTRLTVV.

V gene TRBV27 combines with J gene TRBJ1-4; unclear D gene. The CDR3 runs 14 residues. V lost 2 bases, J lost 6 bases, and 10 bases lay in between. The germline V gene encodes CDR1 MNHEY and CDR2 SMNVEV (reference sequence). The CDR3, as DNA: TGTGCCAGCAGTTTAAGTGGTAGGTATGAAAAACTGTTTTTT. It yields the protein CASSLSGRYEKLFF.

V and J are TRBV7-2 and TRBJ2-1; no definite D call. CDR3 length equals 14 residues. Germline CDR1 and CDR2: SGHTA and FQGNSA. Trimming removed 2 bases at V and 3 bases at J, with 8 bases between. CDR3 protein: CASSLYENYNEQFF. The DNA of the CDR3 is TGTGCCAGCAGCTTATATGAGAACTACAATGAGCAGTTCTTC.

This rearrangement joins TRBV5-4 to TRBJ1-5; the D gene is possibly TRBD1 (5 bases). V was pared by 4 bases and J by 6 bases, with 20 bases between. Per the germline V gene, CDR1 is SGHNT and CDR2 is YYREEE (reference sequence). This CDR3 has 16 amino acids. The CDR3 sequence is CASSQEGQGGGQPQHF. The CDR3 region has the DNA TGTGCCAGCAGCCAAGAGGGGCAGGGTGGGGGTCAGCCCCAGCATTTT.

V is TRBV18 and J is TRBJ1-5, with 9 bases matching TRBD1. Germline CDR1 and CDR2: KGHSH and LQKENI. The CDR3 consists of 15 residues. V shed 2 bases, J shed 8 bases, and the junction held 7 bases outside the gene matches. DNA for the CDR3: TGTGCCAGCTCACCAGGGACAGGGTCTGGAGAGCCCCAGCATTTT. It translates to CASSPGTGSGEPQHF. The whole variable domain, remainder taken from reference TRBV18 and TRBJ1-5, is NAGVMQNPRHLVRRRGQEARLRCSPMKGHSHVYWYRQLPEEGLKFMVYLQKENIIDESGMPKERFSAEFPKEGPSILRIQQVVRGDSAAYFCASSPGTGSGEPQHFGDGTRLSIL.

J is TRBJ2-1 and V is TRBV7-3; D unresolved. CDR1 is SGHTA and CDR2 is FQGTGA in the germline V gene. This CDR3 has 15 amino acids. With 7 bases removed from V and 7 bases from J, the gap between germline ends came to 20 bases. DNA of the CDR3: TGTGCCAGCACTCTTACACCGCGAAGCGTAAATGAGCAGTTCTTC. It is translated as CASTLTPRSVNEQFF.

V and J are TRBV4-2 and TRBJ1-5; D not certain. The CDR3 is 19 amino acids. Deletions cut 0 bases from V and 0 bases from J, with 18 bases between. The V gene's germline CDR1 is LGHNA and CDR2 YNFKEQ. CDR3 residues: CASSQDRSGNPYSNQPQHF. Written as DNA, the CDR3 is TGTGCCAGCAGCCAAGATAGGTCAGGCAACCCCTATAGCAATCAGCCCCAGCATTTT.

This chain uses TRBV6-6 with TRBJ2-7; 7 bases agree with TRBD2. Losses at the gene ends were 0 bases for V and 2 bases for J; bases not matched to a gene: 7. The CDR3 length is 16 residues. CDR1 and CDR2 (germline): MNHNY, SVGAGI (reference sequence). CDR3 region: CASSYSMGGSTYEQYF. The CDR3 region has the DNA TGTGCCAGCAGTTACTCGATGGGCGGGAGTACCTACGAGCAGTACTTC.

The chain is built from TRBV6-5 and TRBJ2-1; 9 nucleotides align to TRBD1. With V trimmed by 0 bases and J by 6 bases, 6 bases remained unmatched. This CDR3 region has 16 residues. Germline V CDR1 and CDR2: MNHEY, SVGAGI. CDR3 sequence (DNA): TGTGCCAGCAGTTACTCGACGGGACAGGGCTCCAATGAGCAGTTCTTC. Its translation: CASSYSTGQGSNEQFF.

This rearrangement joins TRBV7-2 to TRBJ1-1; possible D gene TRBD1, 6 bases. Looked up from germline, CDR1 is SGHTA and CDR2 is FQGNSA. CDR3 length: 16 residues. V gave up 2 bases and J gave up 5 bases, with 18 bases separating them. CDR3: CASSLFLRGARTEAFF. The CDR3 coding sequence is TGTGCCAGCAGCTTATTTTTGAGGGGGGCGCGTACTGAAGCTTTCTTT.

The V gene is TRBV5-1, the J gene TRBJ1-4; no clear D. From germline, CDR1 is SGHRS and CDR2 YFSETQ. CDR3 length: 14 residues. Between the trimmed V and J ends, which lost 2 bases and 7 bases, there was a span of 12 bases. The chain's CDR3 is CASSFDLGGEKLFF. The CDR3, as DNA: TGCGCCAGCAGCTTTGACCTAGGCGGTGAAAAACTGTTTTTT.

This chain links TRBV9 with TRBJ1-2; no reliable D call. V gave up 0 bases and J gave up 3 bases, with 6 bases separating them. There are 13 residues in the CDR3. CDR1 and CDR2 (germline): SGDLS, YYNGEE. The CDR3 loop reads CASSVGRDYGYTF. DNA of the CDR3: TGTGCCAGCAGCGTAGGGCGAGACTATGGCTACACCTTC.

This chain connects TRBV7-3 to TRBJ2-1; no definite D call. Trimming took 2 bases from V and 0 from J, leaving 8 bases between them. CDR3 length: 15 residues. Per the germline V gene, CDR1 is SGHTA and CDR2 is FQGTGA. CDR3 nucleotide sequence: TGTGCCAGCAGCTTACTGGCTAGCTCCTACAATGAGCAGTTCTTC. Translated, it gives CASSLLASSYNEQFF.

The J gene is TRBJ2-7, the V gene TRBV28, with 7 bases that match TRBD2. CDR1 and CDR2 (germline): MDHEN, SYDVKM. V gave up 4 bases and J gave up 5 bases; unmatched junction bases: 8. CDR3 length equals 14 residues. CDR3 nucleotide sequence: TGTGCCAGCAGTTCGGCGGGAGTTGCCGACGAGCAGTACTTC. Translated: CASSSAGVADEQYF. Complete variable domain (other parts from reference TRBV28 and TRBJ2-7): DVKVTQSSRYLVKRTGEKVFLECVQDMDHENMFWYRQDPGLGLRLIYFSYDVKMKEKGDIPEGYSVSREKKERFSLILESASTNQTSMYLCASSSAGVADEQYFGPGTRLTVT.

The chain employs TRBV7-8 and TRBJ2-2; the match to TRBD2 covers 13 bases. CDR3 length: 19 residues. Germline CDR1 SGHVS, CDR2 FQNEAQ. The junction had 5 bases not matched to a gene; V was cut back by 1 base and J by 0 bases. The CDR3 coding sequence is TGTGCCAGCAGCTTAGAGACTAGCGGGAGGAGAACGAACACCGGGGAGCTGTTTTTT. Translating it yields CASSLETSGRRTNTGELFF. Looking up the rest from reference TRBV7-8 and TRBJ2-2 gives the full variable domain: GAGVSQSPRYKVAKRGQDVALRCDPISGHVSLFWYQQALGQGPEFLTYFQNEAQLDKSGLPSDRFFAERPEGSVSTLKIQRTQQEDSAVYLCASSLETSGRRTNTGELFFGEGSRLTVL.

This clone was observed a few times. The genes are TRBV6-5 and TRBJ1-2, with 8 nucleotides matching TRBD1. Germline V gene lookup returns CDR1 MNHEY and CDR2 SVGAGI. The CDR3 spans 15 residues. J gave up 1 base and V 7 bases, and 8 bases lay outside the gene matches. The CDR3 spells CASTRTGRNNYGYTF. As DNA, the CDR3 is TGTGCCAGCACCAGGACAGGGCGGAATAACTATGGCTACACCTTC.

This sequence joins TRBV6-6 and TRBJ1-1; D is unclear. CDR3 size: 15 residues. Trimming took off 0 bases at V and 1 base at J, with 9 bases between the two ends. Germline assignment: CDR1 MNHNY and CDR2 SVGAGI (reference sequence). The CDR3 coding sequence is TGTGCCAGCAGTTACTCCGGACGGTCGAACACTGAAGCTTTCTTT. Translated, it gives CASSYSGRSNTEAFF.